This T cell receptor beta chain was sequenced for a study of blood T cell repertoires in COVID-19. Trimming left V 3 bases short and J 5 bases short, with 7 bases between. The CDR3 is made up of 12 amino acids. The method was immunoSEQ multiplex PCR; TCRdb's version includes in-frame clones alone and lacks a portion of them. The table lists 220,000 or so clones, about 88% of them singletons, with about a tenth in the top ten. The TCR originated in a woman between 45 and 65 years old with COVID-19, enrolled during active disease. This sequence joins TRBV12-3 or TRBV12-4 and TRBJ1-1; D uncertain. The specimen sequenced was peripheral blood. The CDR3 protein is CASSFTGTEAFF. The DNA of the CDR3 is TGTGCCAGCAGTTTTACGGGGACTGAAGCTTTCTTT.